Included here is one T cell receptor beta chain sequence, with context. This clone has more than one count but fewer than ten. Its target antigen remains unknown. Base qualities were left out, and no much larger clone turns up one base away. V is cut back by 6 bases and J by 7 bases, with 8 bases in the junction unmatched. CDR3 length: 14 amino acids, cysteine to phenylalanine. CDR3 DNA only is kept here, 42 bases in frame from base 1. The germline V gene provides CDR1 MDHEN and CDR2 SYDVKM. The immunoSEQ Assay, a bias-controlled multiplex PCR, was used to amplify TCRbeta CDR3 regions from genomic DNA. Per the source publication's procedure: Within the assay, amplification of reference gene primers was used to estimate how many nucleated cells each sample contained. To quantify the absolute abundance of each unique TCRbeta CDR3 rearrangement, sequence reads were collapsed and filtered. For each sample, productive Simpson clonality was calculated as the square root of Simpson's diversity index over productive rearrangements. TCRdb retrieved this table from immuneACCESS and kept in-frame rearrangements only. Not all clones are present; in checked studies, unresolved V genes account for under half, and no reason is known for the remainder. The D gene and trimming were derived from the DNA, and the V and J assignments and clone size from that table. This sample has some 150,000 clones in its table, and less than 90% of those were observed once. The ten top clones hold about 2.5% of the sample.

The data are from a study of blood T cell repertoires in COVID-19 (dated by TCRdb to 2019 to 2021). Study-wide context: Samples covering the acute and convalescent phases of COVID-19 were provided by collaborators in the United States, Italy and Spain. The material from the prospective study consisted of cDNA or gDNA derived from T cells, B-cell-depleted T cells, or PBMCs. Subjects who had been exposed to COVID-19, were actively infected with it, or had recovered from it provided the deeply sampled blood TCRbeta repertoires that made up the dataset. The repertoires were made available in a free public database intended to serve as a resource for research on the immune response to SARS-CoV-2. Samples came from the ongoing ImmuneRACE study (first 160 participants) plus 1,254 subjects from 6 global collaborators. Sample metadata almost always included a de-identified subject ID, COVID-19 status, age in years and sex. Where HLA class I and class II types were available, the types were taken from metadata supplied by the sample provider, not from assay-based typing. Here is what the overall study found, with its caveats: The amount of clinical and demographic metadata varied by source and participant and was provided uncurated.

Whole blood was collected in K2EDTA tubes by collaborating institutions according to the institutions' own protocols. For TCRbeta analysis, collaborator samples were shipped as frozen whole blood, as isolated PBMCs, or as DNA extracted from either sample type. This clonotype was sampled from a woman between 70 and 85 years old with acute or convalescent COVID-19. Material: peripheral blood. This receptor chain uses TRBV28 and TRBJ1-3, and 8 junctional nucleotides match TRBD1. The DNA sequence reads TGTGCCAGCAGGCCCGGGACAGGCGGTAACACCATATATTTT. Its product reads: CASRPGTGGNTIYF.